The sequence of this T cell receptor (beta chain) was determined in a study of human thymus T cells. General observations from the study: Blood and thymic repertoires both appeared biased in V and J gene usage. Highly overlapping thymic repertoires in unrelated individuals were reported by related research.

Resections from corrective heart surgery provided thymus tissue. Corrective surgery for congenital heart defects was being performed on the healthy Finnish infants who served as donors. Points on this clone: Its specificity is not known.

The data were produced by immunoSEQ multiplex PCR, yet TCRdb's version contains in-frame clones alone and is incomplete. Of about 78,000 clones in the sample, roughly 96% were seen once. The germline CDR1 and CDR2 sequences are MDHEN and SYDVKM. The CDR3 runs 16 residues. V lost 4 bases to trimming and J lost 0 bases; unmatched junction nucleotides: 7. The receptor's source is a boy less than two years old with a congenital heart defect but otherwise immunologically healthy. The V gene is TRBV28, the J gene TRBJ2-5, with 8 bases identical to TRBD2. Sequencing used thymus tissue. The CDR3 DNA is TGTGCCAGCAGTTCCGTAGCGGGATACCACCAAGAGACCCAGTACTTC. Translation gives CASSSVAGYHQETQYF.